This TCR beta chain was sequenced for a study of blood T cell repertoires in COVID-19. Per the study methods: For nucleated cells, counts were estimated from reference gene primer amplification. The data were produced by immunoSEQ multiplex PCR, yet TCRdb's version contains in-frame clones alone and is incomplete. The DNA gave D and trimming, while V, J and clone size come from that table. The table lists hundreds of thousands of clones, around 89% of them singletons. Living in 24 US areas, the participants were between about 18 and 100 years of age. The study assigned cohorts using participant-reported clinical history. Cohort 3 donors counted as recovered after two negative PCRs, clearance, or resolved symptoms. Germline V lookup: CDR1 KGHDR, CDR2 SFDVKD. The germline V and J ends were trimmed by 5 bases and 5 bases, with 12 bases remaining between them. The CDR3 runs to 14 residues.

V is TRBV24-1 and J is TRBJ1-5, with a possible D match to TRBD1 (5 bases). Sequenced: PBMCs or T cells enriched from blood (not recorded which). The clonotype was recovered from a woman between 40 and 55 years old who had recovered from COVID-19. Written as DNA, the CDR3 is TGTGCCACCAGTGGGGCAGGGAGGGATCAGCCCCAGCATTTT. Translated, it gives CATSGAGRDQPQHF.